This T cell receptor beta chain comes out of a study of blood T cell repertoires in COVID-19. Across the whole study: PBMCs, B-cell-depleted T cells, or T cells were the source of the cDNA or gDNA that made up the material.

Per the original data handling: It was from reference gene primer amplification that nucleated cell counts were estimated. Assay: immunoSEQ multiplex PCR; the TCRdb copy retains only in-frame clones and omits some. V, J and clone size are those of that table, while D and trimming were read from the DNA. The sample holds approximately 210,000 clones, approximately 82% seen once. With 4 bases removed from V and 5 bases from J, the gap between germline ends came to 21 bases. The CDR3 length is 16 residues. CDR1 is SGHRS and CDR2 is YFSETQ in the germline V gene. This chain links TRBV5-1 with TRBJ2-5; D is ambiguous. The origin of this receptor is a woman aged 45-60 years with acute or convalescent COVID-19. The sample comprised peripheral blood. The chain's CDR3 is CASSPGSLSVGETQYF. The CDR3 nucleotides are TGCGCCAGCAGCCCTGGGTCTCTTTCGGTCGGGGAGACCCAGTACTTC.